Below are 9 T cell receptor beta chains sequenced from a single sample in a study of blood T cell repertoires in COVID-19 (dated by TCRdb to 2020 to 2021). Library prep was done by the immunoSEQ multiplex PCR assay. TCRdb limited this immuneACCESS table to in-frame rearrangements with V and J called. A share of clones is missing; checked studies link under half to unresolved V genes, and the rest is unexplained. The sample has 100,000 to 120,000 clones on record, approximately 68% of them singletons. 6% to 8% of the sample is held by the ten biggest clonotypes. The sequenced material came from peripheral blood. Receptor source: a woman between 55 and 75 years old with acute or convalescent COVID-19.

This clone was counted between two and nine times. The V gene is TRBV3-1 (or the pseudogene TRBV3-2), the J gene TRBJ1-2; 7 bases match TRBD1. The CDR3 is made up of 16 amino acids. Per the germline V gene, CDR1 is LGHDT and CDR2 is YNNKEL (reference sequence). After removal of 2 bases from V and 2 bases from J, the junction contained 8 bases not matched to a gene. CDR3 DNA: TGTGCCAGCAGCCAAACCCACCCGACAGGGAACTATGGCTACACCTTC. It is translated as CASSQTHPTGNYGYTF.

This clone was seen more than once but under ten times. This chain's CDR3 is CASSQAREQPQHF. The CDR3 region has the DNA TGTGCCAGCAGCCAAGCCCGAGAACAGCCCCAGCATTTT. This chain connects TRBV3-1 (or the pseudogene TRBV3-2) to TRBJ1-5; no definite D call. The V end was cut by 1 base, the J end by 7 bases, with 8 bases between. Germline CDR1 is LGHDT and CDR2 is YNNKEL (reference sequence). This CDR3 comprises 13 residues.

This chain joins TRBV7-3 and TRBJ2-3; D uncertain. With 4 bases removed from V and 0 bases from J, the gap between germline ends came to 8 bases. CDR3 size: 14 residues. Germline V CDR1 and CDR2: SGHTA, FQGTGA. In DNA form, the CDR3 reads TGTGCCAGCAGCTCTTCAGGAAGCACAGATACGCAGTATTTT. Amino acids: CASSSSGSTDTQYF.

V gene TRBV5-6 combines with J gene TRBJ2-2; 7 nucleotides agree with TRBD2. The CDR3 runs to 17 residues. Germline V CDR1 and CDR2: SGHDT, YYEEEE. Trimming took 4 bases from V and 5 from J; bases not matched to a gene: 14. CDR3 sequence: CASSPSFAAGRTGELFF. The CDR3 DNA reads TGTGCCAGCAGCCCCTCGTTCGCAGCGGGGAGGACCGGGGAGCTGTTTTTT.

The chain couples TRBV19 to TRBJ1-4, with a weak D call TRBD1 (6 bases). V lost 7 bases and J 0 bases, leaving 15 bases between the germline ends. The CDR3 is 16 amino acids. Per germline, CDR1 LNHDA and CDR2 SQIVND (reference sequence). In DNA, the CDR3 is TGTGCCAGTACCATGGGGGCCAGGTCAACTAATGAAAAACTGTTTTTT. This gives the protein CASTMGARSTNEKLFF.

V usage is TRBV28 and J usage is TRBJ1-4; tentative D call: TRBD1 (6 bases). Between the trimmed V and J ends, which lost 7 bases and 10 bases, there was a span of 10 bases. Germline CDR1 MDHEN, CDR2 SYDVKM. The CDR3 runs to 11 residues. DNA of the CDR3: TGTGCCAGCAAGGGGGAAGGAAAACTGTTTTTT. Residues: CASKGEGKLFF.

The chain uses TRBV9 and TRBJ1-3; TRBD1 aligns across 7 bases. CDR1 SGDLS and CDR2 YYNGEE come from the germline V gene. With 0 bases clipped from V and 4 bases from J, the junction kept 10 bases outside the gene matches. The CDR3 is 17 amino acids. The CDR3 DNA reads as TGTGCCAGCAGCGTAGTGCCAGGGGGTTCAACAGGAAACACCATATATTTT. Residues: CASSVVPGGSTGNTIYF.

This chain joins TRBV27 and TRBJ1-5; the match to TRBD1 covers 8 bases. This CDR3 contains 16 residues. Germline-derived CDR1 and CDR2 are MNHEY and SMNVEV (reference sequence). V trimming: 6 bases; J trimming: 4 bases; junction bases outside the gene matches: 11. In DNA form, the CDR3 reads TGTGCCAGCAGCCTAAAGTGGCAGGGGGCGAATCAGCCCCAGCATTTT. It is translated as CASSLKWQGANQPQHF.

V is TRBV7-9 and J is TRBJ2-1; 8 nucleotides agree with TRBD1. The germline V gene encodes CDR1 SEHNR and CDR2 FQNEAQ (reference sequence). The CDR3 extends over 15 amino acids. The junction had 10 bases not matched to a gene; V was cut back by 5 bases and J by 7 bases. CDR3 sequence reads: CASSPAPGQVNEQFF. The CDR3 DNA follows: TGTGCCAGCAGCCCCGCCCCGGGACAGGTAAATGAGCAGTTCTTC.